The clone carrying this TCR beta chain was counted a single time. As yet, its antigen is unknown. The PCR was carried out with 60 Vbeta primers and 13 Jbeta primers. Profiling relied on immunoSEQ multiplex PCR, and the TCRdb table lists in-frame clones only, not all of them. The sample has roughly 150,000 clones; about three quarters are singletons. V lost 4 bases to trimming and J lost 6 bases; unmatched junction nucleotides: 12. CDR1 is WSHSY, CDR2 SAAADI, per germline. The CDR3 consists of 16 residues. This sample is part of a study of cytomegalovirus exposure and HLA in healthy donors. Study summary: An analysis done earlier identified 90 million to 120 million unique TCR beta sequences from about 179 million T cells.

Whole-study findings and limits: A later analysis linked a missense DCLRE1C variant to TCR beta V- and J-gene trimming. A classifier reportedly called cytomegalovirus status with high sensitivity and specificity.

The chain couples TRBV10-2 to TRBJ1-3; 7 bases agree with TRBD1. The receptor comes from a woman aged 40-49 years in good health and CMV-seropositive. The sample taken for sequencing was PBMCs. The CDR3 region has the DNA TGCGCCAGCAGTGTAGAGGGACAGAAAGACCAAAACACCATATATTTT. Translating it yields CASSVEGQKDQNTIYF.